One sample yielded the 22 T cell receptor beta chains listed below, sequenced in a study of blood T cell repertoires in COVID-19. The data were produced by immunoSEQ multiplex PCR, yet TCRdb's version contains in-frame clones alone and is incomplete. Altogether around 250,000 clones are present, 86% being singletons, with the ten largest covering 12%. The sample taken for sequencing was peripheral blood. The receptors stem from an elderly man with acute or convalescent COVID-19.

The rearrangement uses TRBV5-1 and TRBJ2-5; 7 bases agree with TRBD1. The V gene end was trimmed by 0 bases and the J gene end by 4 bases; junction bases not matched to a gene: 6. From germline, CDR1 is SGHRS and CDR2 YFSETQ. The CDR3 sequence is 15 residues long. CDR3 DNA: TGCGCCAGCAGCTTGGGGGTGGCAGGGGGAGAGACCCAGTACTTC. Translated, it gives CASSLGVAGGETQYF.

The chain combines TRBV5-6 with TRBJ2-5; 8 bases are shared with TRBD2. This CDR3 is built from 14 residues. From germline, CDR1 is SGHDT and CDR2 YYEEEE. Losses at the gene ends were 5 bases for V and 5 bases for J; bases not matched to a gene: 8. The CDR3 loop is CASRRTSLAETQYF. The CDR3 nucleotides read TGTGCCAGCAGGCGGACTAGCCTCGCGGAGACCCAGTACTTC.

DNA of the CDR3: TGTGCCAGCAGACCGGGACAGGGGGTCACCGGGGAGCTGTTTTTT. Amino acids: CASRPGQGVTGELFF. The rearrangement joins TRBV28 to TRBJ2-2; TRBD1 matches at 11 bases. The germline gives CDR1 MDHEN, CDR2 SYDVKM. This CDR3 is 15 amino acids long. Trimming cost V 6 bases and J 4 bases; bases outside gene matches: 4. The variable domain in full, completed from reference TRBV28 and TRBJ2-2, reads DVKVTQSSRYLVKRTGEKVFLECVQDMDHENMFWYRQDPGLGLRLIYFSYDVKMKEKGDIPEGYSVSREKKERFSLILESASTNQTSMYLCASRPGQGVTGELFFGEGSRLTVL.

The V and J genes are TRBV2 and TRBJ2-1; D perhaps matches TRBD1 (5 bases). The germline gives CDR1 SNHLY, CDR2 FYNNEI. The CDR3 covers 13 residues. V gave up 8 bases and J gave up 10 bases, with 18 bases separating them. Here the CDR3 reads CASCQRRGGEQFF. In DNA form, the CDR3 reads TGTGCCAGCTGTCAAAGAAGGGGCGGCGAGCAGTTCTTC.

The chain carries TRBV5-4 and TRBJ2-2; 10 bases are a match to TRBD2. The V gene end was trimmed by 0 bases and the J gene end by 5 bases; junction bases not matched to a gene: 1. CDR3 length: 15 residues. CDR1 is SGHNT, CDR2 YYREEE, per germline (reference sequence). In DNA form, the CDR3 reads TGTGCCAGCAGCTTGGGAGCGGGAGGGACCGGGGAGCTGTTTTTT. Amino acid sequence: CASSLGAGGTGELFF. The whole variable domain, remainder taken from reference TRBV5-4 and TRBJ2-2, is ETGVTQSPTHLIKTRGQQVTLRCSSQSGHNTVSWYQQALGQGPQFIFQYYREEENGRGNFPPRFSGLQFPNYSSELNVNALELDDSALYLCASSLGAGGTGELFFGEGSRLTVL.

The chain uses TRBV19 and TRBJ2-2, with a weak D call TRBD2 (5 bases). The V and J ends lost 3 bases and 0 bases respectively, with 8 bases between them. The CDR3 loop spans 15 amino acids. CDR1 and CDR2 from the germline V gene are LNHDA and SQIVND (reference sequence). In DNA, the CDR3 is TGTGCCAGTAGTATTGGGAGCGCGAACACCGGGGAGCTGTTTTTT. Translating gives CASSIGSANTGELFF.

V is TRBV5-1 and J is TRBJ1-1, with D maybe TRBD1 (5 bases). Germline-derived CDR1 and CDR2 are SGHRS and YFSETQ. The CDR3 runs to 14 residues. Trimming cost V 3 bases and J 0 bases, with 9 bases left between them. CDR3 in DNA: TGCGCCAGCAGCTACGGGACTTTGAACACTGAAGCTTTCTTT. It codes for CASSYGTLNTEAFF.

V is TRBV29-1 and J is TRBJ2-5; TRBD2 might be the D (6 bases). V lost 7 bases and J 3 bases, leaving 18 bases between the germline ends. Germline loops: CDR1 SQVTM, CDR2 ANQGSEA. The CDR3 length is 14 residues. The CDR3 sequence: CSGVNGSMKETQYF. The CDR3 nucleotides read TGCAGCGGGGTTAACGGGAGTATGAAAGAGACCCAGTACTTC.

The CDR3 reads CASSLTGTDYNEQFF. The DNA for the CDR3 is TGTGCCAGCAGCCTAACCGGGACAGACTACAATGAGCAGTTCTTC. This chain connects TRBV5-5 to TRBJ2-1; 7 bases map to TRBD1. The CDR3 spans 15 residues. V lost 4 bases, J lost 3 bases, and 7 bases stayed unmatched. Germline loops: CDR1 SGHKS, CDR2 YYEKEE (reference sequence). The whole variable domain, remainder taken from reference TRBV5-5 and TRBJ2-1, is DAGVTQSPTHLIKTRGQQVTLRCSPISGHKSVSWYQQVLGQGPQFIFQYYEKEERGRGNFPDRFSARQFPNYSSELNVNALLLGDSALYLCASSLTGTDYNEQFFGPGTRLTVL.

The genes are TRBV28 and TRBJ2-7; the match to TRBD1 covers 11 bases. Trimming cost V 6 bases and J 3 bases; bases outside gene matches: 7. The CDR3 length is 15 residues. CDR1 MDHEN and CDR2 SYDVKM come from the germline V gene. DNA for the CDR3: TGTGCCAGCAGCCACGGGACAGGGGGATACTACGAGCAGTACTTC. It yields the protein CASSHGTGGYYEQYF. Full variable domain (rest looked up from reference TRBV28 and TRBJ2-7): DVKVTQSSRYLVKRTGEKVFLECVQDMDHENMFWYRQDPGLGLRLIYFSYDVKMKEKGDIPEGYSVSREKKERFSLILESASTNQTSMYLCASSHGTGGYYEQYFGPGTRLTVT.

The chain joins TRBV5-8 to TRBJ1-5; 8 bases fit TRBD1. This CDR3 has 16 amino acids. The junction had 7 bases not matched to a gene; V was cut back by 4 bases and J by 1 base. The germline V gene has CDR1 SGHTS and CDR2 YDEGEE. The CDR3 bases are TGTGCCAGCAGCCTAAGGACAGGGAGCAGCAATCAGCCCCAGCATTTT. Its translation: CASSLRTGSSNQPQHF.

The chain links TRBV4-3 to TRBJ1-2, with a weak D call TRBD1 (5 bases). From germline, CDR1 is LGHNA and CDR2 YSLEER. The V end lost 0 bases, the J end lost 2 bases, and 13 bases lay between the germline ends. The CDR3 has 16 amino acids. The CDR3 protein is CASSQERSRANYGYTF. In DNA, the CDR3 is TGCGCCAGCAGCCAAGAGCGGTCCAGGGCGAACTATGGCTACACCTTC.

This chain links TRBV5-1 with TRBJ2-1, with 14 bases lining up with TRBD2. This CDR3 spans 15 amino acids. The ends lost 4 bases at V and 6 bases at J; junction bases unmatched: 3. The germline V gene has CDR1 SGHRS and CDR2 YFSETQ. The CDR3 region has the DNA TGCGCCAGCAGCCGGGGACTAGCGGGAGTCAATGAGCAGTTCTTC. This encodes CASSRGLAGVNEQFF.

The gene calls are TRBV3-1 (or the pseudogene TRBV3-2) and TRBJ1-2; D may be TRBD1 (6 bases). CDR3 size: 16 residues. Trimming removed 0 bases from V and 3 bases from J, with 14 bases in between. The germline V gene encodes CDR1 LGHDT and CDR2 YNNKEL (reference sequence). The DNA for the CDR3 is TGTGCCAGCAGCCAAGAGGGGGCAGGTTCGTACTATGGCTACACCTTC. Protein product: CASSQEGAGSYYGYTF.

This chain links TRBV19 with TRBJ1-1; D perhaps matches TRBD1 (6 bases). Germline loops: CDR1 LNHDA, CDR2 SQIVND (reference sequence). Trimming cost V 5 bases and J 8 bases, with 12 bases left between them. CDR3 size: 12 residues. The CDR3 nucleotides are TGTGCCAGTAGTTTAACAGGGTTGGAAGCTTTCTTT. Protein: CASSLTGLEAFF.

The rearrangement joins TRBV28 to TRBJ1-5; D remains ambiguous. The CDR3 is 14 residues long. CDR1 MDHEN and CDR2 SYDVKM come from the germline V gene. V gave up 8 bases and J gave up 3 bases, with 14 bases separating them. CDR3 DNA: TGTGCCAGCGGTCGCCGCGGGGTCAATCAGCCCCAGCATTTT. Translated: CASGRRGVNQPQHF. Together with reference TRBV28 and TRBJ1-5, the CDR3 gives the full variable domain: DVKVTQSSRYLVKRTGEKVFLECVQDMDHENMFWYRQDPGLGLRLIYFSYDVKMKEKGDIPEGYSVSREKKERFSLILESASTNQTSMYLCASGRRGVNQPQHFGDGTRLSIL.

The chain carries TRBV5-4 and TRBJ1-2, with TRBD1 identical over 7 bases. Germline V gives CDR1 SGHNT, CDR2 YYREEE (reference sequence). The CDR3 sequence is 14 residues long. V dropped 2 bases and J dropped 2; count of bases not matched to a gene: 3. The CDR3 bases are TGTGCCAGCAGCTTTTTACAGGGGAACTATGGCTACACCTTC. It specifies CASSFLQGNYGYTF.

This clone was detected once. The chain carries TRBV10-1 and TRBJ1-2; 7 bases align to TRBD1. The V gene end was trimmed by 3 bases and the J gene end by 0 bases; junction bases not matched to a gene: 7. CDR1 is WNHNN, CDR2 SYGVQD, per germline (reference sequence). The CDR3 runs to 16 residues. CDR3 sequence: CASSEGRGAANYGYTF. CDR3 in DNA: TGCGCCAGCAGTGAAGGCAGGGGGGCGGCTAACTATGGCTACACCTTC.

The J gene is TRBJ1-2, the V gene TRBV19, with D possibly matching TRBD1 (6 bases). Trimming removed 1 base from V and 8 bases from J, with 8 bases in between. This CDR3 contains 12 residues. CDR1 is LNHDA, CDR2 SQIVND, per germline (reference sequence). The CDR3 spells CASSIADSGYTF. The CDR3 DNA follows: TGTGCCAGTAGTATAGCGGACAGCGGCTACACCTTC.

The rearrangement links TRBV12-3 or TRBV12-4 to TRBJ1-3, with D unclear. Trimming took off 5 bases at V and 3 bases at J, with 8 bases between the two ends. The CDR3 length is 13 residues. In DNA form, the CDR3 reads TGTGCCAGCAGTCTAAACAGTGGAAACACCATATATTTT. The encoded protein is CASSLNSGNTIYF.

Note on this clone: The junction does not match germline at one end; this may be a read error. The chain uses TRBV7-7 and TRBJ1-4; TRBD1 aligns across 9 bases. The CDR3 runs to 15 residues. Germline V lookup: CDR1 SSHAT, CDR2 FNYEAQ (reference sequence). The CDR3 region is CASSPLGQGNEKLFF. CDR3 coding DNA: TGTGCTAGCAGCCCCCTGGGACAGGGTAATGAAAAACTGTTTTTT.

The chain has TRBV5-4 and TRBJ2-2; TRBD1 is a possible D gene (6 bases). Germline assignment: CDR1 SGHNT and CDR2 YYREEE (reference sequence). V was clipped by 4 bases and J by 6 bases, with 19 bases between them. This CDR3 comprises 16 residues. CDR3 in DNA: TGTGCCAGCAGCAGGAAGGACAGAATGGCGTCCGGGGAGCTGTTTTTT. Protein sequence: CASSRKDRMASGELFF. Complete variable domain (other parts from reference TRBV5-4 and TRBJ2-2): ETGVTQSPTHLIKTRGQQVTLRCSSQSGHNTVSWYQQALGQGPQFIFQYYREEENGRGNFPPRFSGLQFPNYSSELNVNALELDDSALYLCASSRKDRMASGELFFGEGSRLTVL.